What follows is one T cell receptor (beta chain) and its context. TRAV- and TRBV-specific primers, spanning alpha and beta chains, primed first-strand cDNA. A constant-region primer paired with the V-primer adapter amplified TCRs over about 19 PCR cycles. mRNA isolates were amplified via in vitro transcription. MiXCR was run by TCRdb on the reads, yielding one entry per CDR3 protein. The sample has 85,000 to 95,000 distinct CDR3 sequences, under 9.5% seen once. The source of the sample is a study of low-dose radiotherapy and immunotherapy resistance in tumors. Overall study context: Intravenous ipilimumab 1 mg/kg every six weeks was given with nivolumab 240 mg every two weeks. Oral aspirin at 300 mg was taken daily by patients for four cycles, beginning on cycle 1 day 1.

Documented time point: before trial treatment. Treatment of the donors consisted of nivolumab and ipilimumab (plus aspirin, low-dose cyclophosphamide and low-dose radiotherapy). The CDR3 contains 14 residues. V was cut by 8 bases and J by 7 bases, with 17 bases left in between. V is TRBV12-3 or TRBV12-4 and J is TRBJ2-2; D may be TRBD2 (7 bases). The sequence came from a male donor with prostate cancer. The input for sequencing was PBMCs, taken before treatment. CDR3 sequence (DNA): TGTGCCAGCCTGAGGGGGGGCGCGGTCGGGGAGCTGTTTTTT. This gives the protein CASLRGGAVGELFF.